Each of the 15 T cell receptor beta chains below was sequenced from the same sample in a study of blood T cell repertoires in COVID-19 (dated by TCRdb to 2019 to 2021). Libraries were built with the immunoSEQ multiplex PCR assay. TCRdb took over this immuneACCESS table, retaining in-frame rearrangements with V and J assigned. Such tables are incomplete; in checked studies, under half of the missing clones stem from an unresolved V gene, and the remainder is unexplained. This sample comprises approximately 190,000 clones, around 80% of them detected only once. Approximately 7.2% of the sample lies in the top ten. The sample comprised peripheral blood. The source is a human donor with acute or convalescent COVID-19. The donor label of this sample is uncertain.

This clone has ten or more counts. The chain employs TRBV6-5 and TRBJ2-7, with 8 bases fitting TRBD1. This CDR3 region has 14 residues. Germline V gives CDR1 MNHEY, CDR2 SVGAGI. The junction had 11 bases not matched to a gene; V was cut back by 8 bases and J by 5 bases. This CDR3 reads CASGAGGILDEQYF. CDR3 coding DNA: TGTGCCAGCGGGGCAGGGGGCATATTGGACGAGCAGTACTTC.

The chain links TRBV7-8 to TRBJ1-2, with TRBD1 identical over 7 bases. Germline V lookup: CDR1 SGHVS, CDR2 FQNEAQ. The CDR3 consists of 14 residues. V lost 5 bases to trimming and J lost 8 bases; unmatched junction nucleotides: 11. For the CDR3, the DNA is TGTGCCAGCAGCCTAGACAGGGCGCGTGGCGGCTACACCTTC. Translated, it gives CASSLDRARGGYTF.

This clone was seen only a few times. The chain combines TRBV30 with TRBJ1-1; weak D call: TRBD1 (5 bases). Germline V gene lookup returns CDR1 GTSNPN and CDR2 SVGIG (reference sequence). V dropped 4 bases and J dropped 11 bases, with 14 bases sitting between them. The CDR3 covers 11 residues. As DNA, the CDR3 is TGTGCCTGGACCACGGGGGGGAGGGCTTTCTTT. Translated, it gives CAWTTGGRAFF.

V and J are TRBV4-1 and TRBJ2-1, with a tentative D call TRBD2 (6 bases). The CDR3 has 16 residues. Germline loops: CDR1 MGHRA, CDR2 YSYEKL. Trimming shortened V by 4 bases and J by 6 bases, and 19 bases separated the two germline ends. CDR3 DNA sequence: TGCGCCAGCAGCCCGCTAGGTCTGCGGGGATCCAATGAGCAGTTCTTC. It translates to CASSPLGLRGSNEQFF.

The chain recombines TRBV6-1 with TRBJ1-5, with a possible D match to TRBD1 (6 bases). Trimming pared 0 bases from V and 6 bases from J, leaving 12 bases between. The CDR3 loop spans 15 amino acids. Germline CDR1 and CDR2: MNHNS and SASEGT. CDR3 in DNA: TGTGCCAGCAGTGAAGCGCACAGGGAAGGTCAGCCCCAGCATTTT. Translated, it gives CASSEAHREGQPQHF.

This clone was observed a few times. V and J are TRBV29-1 and TRBJ1-2; D unclear. The CDR3 sequence is 13 residues long. Between the trimmed V and J ends, which lost 7 bases and 5 bases, there was a span of 17 bases. CDR1 is SQVTM, CDR2 ANQGSEA, per germline. CDR3 sequence reads: CSADSRREYGYTF. For the CDR3, the DNA is TGCAGCGCCGACTCCCGAAGGGAGTATGGCTACACCTTC.

The gene calls are TRBV29-1 and TRBJ2-1; a possible D gene is TRBD2 (5 bases). CDR3 length: 12 residues. The germline V and J ends were trimmed by 5 bases and 11 bases, with 16 bases remaining between them. Germline values: CDR1 SQVTM, CDR2 ANQGSEA. CDR3 DNA sequence: TGCAGCGTTCCCGTGGCGGGCGCGAAGCAGTTCTTC. Translating it yields CSVPVAGAKQFF.

The V gene is TRBV28, the J gene TRBJ1-5; D remains ambiguous. Germline V gene lookup returns CDR1 MDHEN and CDR2 SYDVKM. Trimming pared 2 bases from V and 5 bases from J, leaving 10 bases between. The CDR3 has 14 amino acids. Written as DNA, the CDR3 is TGTGCCAGCAGTTTACGGGGTTTGGATCAGCCCCAGCATTTT. Translating it yields CASSLRGLDQPQHF. Full variable domain (rest looked up from reference TRBV28 and TRBJ1-5): DVKVTQSSRYLVKRTGEKVFLECVQDMDHENMFWYRQDPGLGLRLIYFSYDVKMKEKGDIPEGYSVSREKKERFSLILESASTNQTSMYLCASSLRGLDQPQHFGDGTRLSIL.

The chain links TRBV11-1 to TRBJ2-7; TRBD1 matches at 10 bases. V lost 1 base to trimming and J lost 12 bases; unmatched junction nucleotides: 9. CDR3 length equals 14 residues. Germline CDR1 and CDR2: SGHAT and FQDESV (reference sequence). CDR3 in amino acids: CASSLDPTGDRGYF. CDR3 coding DNA: TGTGCCAGCAGCTTAGACCCCACCGGGGACAGGGGGTACTTC.

V and J are TRBV28 and TRBJ2-6; the match to TRBD1 covers 9 bases. Unmatched junction bases numbered 8, after V lost 8 bases and J lost 0 bases. CDR3 length: 17 residues. CDR1 and CDR2 (germline): MDHEN, SYDVKM. The DNA of the CDR3 is TGTGCCAGCCGTTCCGGGACAGGGAACTCTGGGGCCAACGTCCTGACTTTC. This codes for CASRSGTGNSGANVLTF.

In this sample, this clone turned up a few times. The chain uses TRBV7-3 and TRBJ1-1; TRBD1 is a possible D gene (6 bases). The CDR3 consists of 15 residues. Trimming pared 2 bases from V and 1 base from J, leaving 11 bases between. CDR1 SGHTA and CDR2 FQGTGA come from the germline V gene. The CDR3 loop is CASSLRSDRNTEAFF. Written as DNA, the CDR3 is TGTGCCAGCAGCTTACGTTCGGACAGGAACACTGAAGCTTTCTTT. The full variable domain, rest sourced from reference TRBV7-3 and TRBJ1-1, is GAGVSQTPSNKVTEKGKYVELRCDPISGHTALYWYRQSLGQGPEFLIYFQGTGAADDSGLPNDRFFAVRPEGSVSTLKIQRTERGDSAVYLCASSLRSDRNTEAFFGQGTRLTVV.

This clone was seen only once. The chain combines TRBV19 with TRBJ1-1; D is undetermined. CDR1 and CDR2 (germline): LNHDA, SQIVND (reference sequence). The CDR3 loop spans 13 amino acids. V was trimmed by 5 bases and J by 1 base, leaving 8 bases between them. CDR3 sequence (DNA): TGTGCCAGTAGTCCGAACAGGAACACTGAAGCTTTCTTT. Translation: CASSPNRNTEAFF.

This clone was picked up one time. The chain couples TRBV6-5 to TRBJ1-5; 7 nucleotides line up with TRBD1. In germline, CDR1 is MNHEY, CDR2 SVGAGI. This CDR3 has 15 residues. The V segment lost 6 bases and the J segment 7 bases; nucleotides outside the gene matches: 12. CDR3 nucleotide sequence: TGTGCCAGCAGAAGGGACAGCTTCGAAGGCCAGCCCCAGCATTTT. Residues: CASRRDSFEGQPQHF.

The V gene is TRBV7-3, the J gene TRBJ2-1, with 8 bases that match TRBD2. The junction had 6 bases not matched to a gene; V was cut back by 1 base and J by 7 bases. From germline, CDR1 is SGHTA and CDR2 FQGTGA. CDR3 length: 15 residues. The CDR3 region is CASSLNGRALNEQFF. The CDR3 DNA is TGTGCCAGCAGCTTAAACGGGAGGGCCCTAAATGAGCAGTTCTTC.

The chain carries TRBV7-2 and TRBJ1-1, with D perhaps TRBD1 (5 bases). V lost 2 bases and J lost 6, with 10 bases in between. Germline values: CDR1 SGHTA, CDR2 FQGNSA. CDR3 length: 13 residues. The CDR3 reads CASSLIWGAEAFF. Here the CDR3 DNA reads TGTGCCAGCAGCTTAATCTGGGGGGCTGAAGCTTTCTTT.